Listed below are T cell receptor beta chains from one sample, sequenced in a study of control samples from healthy donors and cancer patients. This table comes from immunoSEQ multiplex PCR, and its TCRdb copy is limited to in-frame clones, with some not included. The data hold about 94,000 clones, with roughly 86% observed a single time. Source material: blood. The receptors here all came from a woman aged 50 to 65 in good health. The CDR3 runs from the conserved cysteine through the conserved F or W. Each record gives: V gene, clone size, J gene, D gene, CDR3 protein, CDR3 DNA. D genes are given only for firm matches. Expanded clones get a size class; other rows say once, few or many, or leave the size out.

TRBV21-1,.,TRBJ2-2,.,CASSPTSGGLAGELFF,TGTGCCAGCAGCCCGACTAGCGGGGGGTTGGCCGGGGAGCTGTTTTTT
TRBV19,.,TRBJ1-4,TRBD1,CASSIDRGREKLFF,TGTGCCAGTAGTATCGACAGGGGTCGAGAAAAACTGTTTTTT
TRBV28,.,TRBJ1-4,.,CASSLWGRTNEKLFF,TGTGCCAGCAGTTTATGGGGTAGGACTAATGAAAAACTGTTTTTT
TRBV5-4,.,TRBJ2-7,.,CASSLGQGGYEQYF,TGTGCCAGCAGCTTGGGGCAGGGGGGCTACGAGCAGTACTTC
TRBV13,.,TRBJ2-1,.,CASSVSGTPQFF,TGTGCCAGCAGCGTATCCGGGACCCCCCAGTTCTTC
TRBV10-2,.,TRBJ2-3,TRBD2,CASRDSGRGGDTQYF,TGCGCCAGCAGGGATAGCGGGAGGGGGGGGGATACGCAGTATTTT
TRBV6-2/TRBV6-3,.,TRBJ2-3,.,CASSYSSYAEDTQYF,TGTGCCAGCAGTTACTCGTCCTACGCGGAGGATACGCAGTATTTT
TRBV18,.,TRBJ1-2,.,CASSPPSQRRAGYTF,TGTGCCAGCTCACCACCCTCGCAGAGGAGGGCTGGCTACACCTTC
TRBV10-1,few,TRBJ1-6,TRBD1,CASSRQGPVCNSPLHF,TGCGCCAGCAGTAGACAGGGACCGGTTTGCAATTCACCCCTCCACTTT
TRBV6-2/TRBV6-3,.,TRBJ2-1,.,CASSLAVDRGYNEQFF,TGTGCCAGCAGTTTGGCGGTAGATCGTGGCTACAATGAGCAGTTCTTC
TRBV27,.,TRBJ2-1,TRBD2,CASSSFVSGRSLNEQFF,TGTGCCAGCAGTTCATTTGTTAGCGGGAGGAGTCTCAATGAGCAGTTCTTC
TRBV18,.,TRBJ1-1,.,CASSPRQSEAFF,TGTGCCAGCTCACCGAGACAGTCTGAAGCTTTCTTT
TRBV4-1,.,TRBJ2-7,.,CASSQDDRGLAPYEQYF,TGCGCCAGCAGCCAGGACGACAGGGGACTAGCACCCTACGAGCAGTACTTC
TRBV30,.,TRBJ2-4,.,CAWSNLGGSRRLLAKNIQYF,TGTGCCTGGAGCAATCTCGGGGGCAGCCGCCGTCTTCTAGCCAAAAACATTCAGTACTTC
TRBV28,.,TRBJ1-4,.,CASRITPSEKLFF,TGTGCCAGCAGGATTACACCGTCTGAAAAACTGTTTTTT
TRBV9,once,TRBJ1-4,TRBD1,CASSPRTGEEEKLFF,TGTGCCAGCAGCCCCCGGACAGGGGAAGAGGAAAAACTGTTTTTT
TRBV6-6,once,TRBJ2-1,TRBD2,CASRRRGLDYNEQFF,TGTGCCAGCAGACGCCGCGGACTAGACTACAATGAGCAGTTCTTC
TRBV7-2,.,TRBJ2-1,.,CASSLIAASYNEQFF,TGTGCCAGCAGCTTAATAGCCGCCTCCTACAATGAGCAGTTCTTC
TRBV18,.,TRBJ1-2,TRBD1,CASSPAGQGEYGYTF,TGTGCCAGCTCACCGGCGGGACAGGGCGAATATGGCTACACCTTC
TRBV4-1,once,TRBJ2-5,TRBD2,CASSQEAGGPYKTQYF,TGCGCCAGCAGCCAAGAGGCGGGGGGGCCGTACAAGACCCAGTACTTC
TRBV4-3,.,TRBJ1-4,.,CASSHDGWDEKLFF,TGCGCCAGCAGCCACGACGGCTGGGATGAAAAACTGTTTTTT
TRBV19,.,TRBJ1-1,TRBD1,CASSTRDRGGTEAFF,TGTGCCAGTAGTACCCGGGACAGGGGGGGCACTGAAGCTTTCTTT
TRBV6-1,.,TRBJ2-7,TRBD1,CASSENRGIGEQYF,TGTGCCAGCAGTGAAAACAGGGGTATCGGCGAGCAGTACTTC
TRBV7-3,.,TRBJ1-6,TRBD1,CASSLGTAYSPLHF,TGTGCCAGCAGCTTAGGGACAGCCTATTCACCCCTCCACTTT
TRBV6-5,.,TRBJ1-2,.,CASSLGQPRYGYTF,TGTGCCAGCAGTCTGGGACAACCCCGCTATGGCTACACCTTC
TRBV5-1,.,TRBJ2-1,TRBD2,CASSPRRSGGSYNEQFF,TGCGCCAGCAGCCCCCGACGCTCGGGGGGTTCCTACAATGAGCAGTTCTTC
TRBV19,.,TRBJ1-1,.,CASTIFSGAGNTEAFF,TGTGCCAGTACCATCTTCTCGGGCGCAGGAAACACTGAAGCTTTCTTT
TRBV6-5,.,TRBJ1-4,.,CASSSGGGKLFF,TGTGCCAGCAGTTCCGGGGGAGGAAAACTGTTTTTT
TRBV28,.,TRBJ2-7,.,CASSLIPGGGQSEQYF,TGTGCCAGCAGTTTAATCCCAGGAGGCGGGCAGAGCGAGCAGTACTTC
TRBV6-6,.,TRBJ2-1,.,CASRVRNNEQFF,TGTGCCAGCAGGGTAAGGAACAATGAGCAGTTCTTC
TRBV24-1,.,TRBJ2-3,.,CATSDSQVYTDTQYF,TGTGCCACCAGTGATTCCCAGGTCTACACAGATACGCAGTATTTT
TRBV27,once,TRBJ1-3,TRBD1,CASSQGASSGNTIYF,TGTGCCAGCAGCCAGGGGGCGAGCTCTGGAAACACCATATATTTT
TRBV10-1,.,TRBJ1-2,.,CASSSEEGRGYTF,TGCGCCAGCAGTTCTGAGGAGGGGCGCGGCTACACCTTC
TRBV4-2,.,TRBJ2-7,.,CASSQSGYEQYF,TGTGCCAGCAGCCAGTCCGGTTACGAGCAGTACTTC
TRBV5-1,.,TRBJ2-3,.,CASSFYPPDTQYF,TGCGCCAGCAGCTTCTATCCCCCAGATACGCAGTATTTT
TRBV2,.,TRBJ1-5,TRBD1,CASRFDRGRNQPQHF,TGTGCCAGCAGATTTGACAGGGGGCGCAATCAGCCCCAGCATTTT
TRBV7-2,.,TRBJ2-5,.,CASSLSWNQETQYF,TGTGCCAGCAGCTTATCCTGGAACCAAGAGACCCAGTACTTC
TRBV14,.,TRBJ2-2,TRBD1,CASSQGQGKPGELFF,TGTGCCAGCAGTCAGGGACAGGGGAAACCCGGGGAGCTGTTTTTT
TRBV4-2,.,TRBJ2-6,TRBD1,CASSQPGQGSGANVLTF,TGTGCCAGCAGCCAGCCGGGACAGGGGTCTGGGGCCAACGTCCTGACTTTC
TRBV5-6,.,TRBJ1-1,.,CASRDGQLKNTEAFF,TGTGCCAGCAGGGATGGACAGTTGAAGAACACTGAAGCTTTCTTT